This T cell receptor (beta chain) was captured in a study of tumor T cells in aggressive B-cell lymphoma. Clones were sequenced by immunoSEQ multiplex PCR, and TCRdb holds only the in-frame ones, with some missing. The sample has about 9,900 clones; almost 85% are singletons. Deletions cut 4 bases from V and 1 base from J, with 13 bases between. CDR1 SNHLY and CDR2 FYNNEI come from the germline V gene. CDR3 length equals 15 residues. Sample: tumor tissue. The sequence derives from an adult with diffuse large B cell lymphoma. The chain employs TRBV2 and TRBJ1-2, with a possible D match to TRBD1 (6 bases). The CDR3 protein is CASSGDRTVNYGYTF. The CDR3 region has the DNA TGTGCCAGCAGTGGGGATCGGACAGTTAACTATGGCTACACCTTC.